What follows are 29 T cell receptor beta chains derived from one specimen sequenced in a study of blood T cell repertoires in COVID-19. The repertoire was sequenced with immunoSEQ multiplex PCR; TCRdb's copy has only in-frame clones and lacks some. This sample has 400,000 or so clones, with around 90% found just once. The sequenced material came from peripheral blood. Receptors originate from a man in his late teens or twenties with COVID-19, enrolled during active disease.

V and J are TRBV6-5 and TRBJ2-1; 10 bases fit TRBD1. Trimming at V came to 4 bases and at J to 7 bases, leaving 7 bases not matched to a gene. This CDR3 spans 15 amino acids. Germline CDR1 MNHEY, CDR2 SVGAGI. This chain's CDR3 is CASSFPGQGFNEQFF. DNA for the CDR3: TGTGCCAGCAGTTTTCCGGGACAGGGGTTTAATGAGCAGTTCTTC.

The chain carries TRBV11-2 and TRBJ2-1; D remains ambiguous. Germline V gives CDR1 SGHAT, CDR2 FQNNGV. Trimming stripped 3 bases from V and 4 bases from J, with 10 bases between. This CDR3 region has 14 residues. CDR3: CASSFSRQYNEQFF. The CDR3 region has the DNA TGTGCCAGCAGCTTTTCGAGACAATACAATGAGCAGTTCTTC.

V is TRBV6-5 and J is TRBJ2-7; D is possibly TRBD1 (5 bases). Germline values: CDR1 MNHEY, CDR2 SVGAGI. The CDR3 consists of 13 residues. V lost 5 bases and J 6 bases, leaving 14 bases between the germline ends. CDR3 sequence (DNA): TGTGCCAGCAGTCCACCAGGGTCTGCCGAGCAGTACTTC. It codes for CASSPPGSAEQYF.

The chain uses TRBV4-1 and TRBJ1-1, with 10 bases lining up with TRBD1. The CDR3 has 15 amino acids. Per germline, CDR1 MGHRA and CDR2 YSYEKL. With V trimmed by 5 bases and J by 5 bases, 8 bases remained unmatched. CDR3 region: CASSVATGGWTEAFF. The DNA for the CDR3 is TGCGCCAGCAGCGTGGCGACAGGGGGCTGGACTGAAGCTTTCTTT.

This clone was recorded once. The chain employs TRBV19 and TRBJ2-5; 9 bases align to TRBD2. From germline, CDR1 is LNHDA and CDR2 SQIVND (reference sequence). There are 15 residues in the CDR3. The V gene end was trimmed by 3 bases and the J gene end by 4 bases; junction bases not matched to a gene: 6. The CDR3: CASSIVAGVIETQYF. In DNA form, the CDR3 reads TGTGCCAGTAGTATTGTAGCGGGAGTCATAGAGACCCAGTACTTC.

The rearrangement joins TRBV29-1 to TRBJ2-1; 12 bases line up with TRBD2. Trimming removed 5 bases from V and 0 bases from J; junction bases left unmatched: 11. Germline V gene lookup returns CDR1 SQVTM and CDR2 ANQGSEA. This CDR3 is 18 amino acids long. The CDR3 region has the DNA TGCAGCGTTACTGGGGGACTAGCGGGCTTTAGCTCCTACAATGAGCAGTTCTTC. It is translated as CSVTGGLAGFSSYNEQFF.

The J gene is TRBJ2-1, the V gene TRBV10-3, with a possible D match to TRBD2 (6 bases). Trimming shortened V by 4 bases and J by 5 bases, and 9 bases separated the two germline ends. Germline assignment: CDR1 ENHRY and CDR2 SYGVKD. The length of the CDR3 is 13 residues. The CDR3 loop reads CAISGASDNEQFF. CDR3 coding DNA: TGTGCCATCAGTGGGGCTAGCGACAATGAGCAGTTCTTC.

J is TRBJ2-7 and V is TRBV27; 8 nucleotides agree with TRBD2. Trimming removed 0 bases from V and 6 bases from J; junction bases left unmatched: 7. The germline V gene has CDR1 MNHEY and CDR2 SMNVEV (reference sequence). This CDR3 contains 15 residues. This CDR3 is CASSLSAGGLGEQYF. CDR3 in DNA: TGTGCCAGCAGTTTATCGGCGGGGGGATTAGGCGAGCAGTACTTC.

The chain joins TRBV15 to TRBJ2-3, with D possibly TRBD2 on 5 matching bases. CDR3 length: 14 residues. Between the trimmed V and J ends, which lost 1 base and 1 base, there was a span of 6 bases. Germline V gene sequence: CDR1 LNHNV, CDR2 YYDKDF (reference sequence). CDR3 loop: CATSRVGGTDTQYF. The DNA for the CDR3 is TGTGCCACCAGCAGAGTCGGGGGCACAGATACGCAGTATTTT.

The rearrangement joins TRBV25-1 to TRBJ1-4; 7 nucleotides align to TRBD1. The germline V gene encodes CDR1 MGHDK and CDR2 SYGVNS. The CDR3 covers 16 residues. V shed 0 bases and J 4 bases; nucleotides not matched to a gene: 5. CDR3 nucleotides: TGTGCCAGCAGTGAATATAAAGGGGACAGTAATGAAAAACTGTTTTTT. Translated: CASSEYKGDSNEKLFF. Based on the CDR3 plus reference TRBV25-1 and TRBJ1-4, the full variable domain is EADIYQTPRYLVIGTGKKITLECSQTMGHDKMYWYQQDPGMELHLIHYSYGVNSTEKGDLSSESTVSRIRTEHFPLTLESARPSHTSQYLCASSEYKGDSNEKLFFGSGTQLSVL.

This chain connects TRBV7-9 to TRBJ1-2; 12 nucleotides align to TRBD1. Germline V gives CDR1 SEHNR, CDR2 FQNEAQ (reference sequence). The CDR3 is 16 amino acids. V shed 5 bases and J 7 bases; nucleotides not matched to a gene: 11. The CDR3 is CASSDTGTGGISGYTF. The CDR3 DNA sequence: TGTGCCAGCAGCGATACCGGGACAGGGGGCATCAGTGGCTACACCTTC. Drawing the rest from reference TRBV7-9 and TRBJ1-2, the complete variable domain is DTGVSQNPRHKITKRGQNVTFRCDPISEHNRLYWYRQTLGQGPEFLTYFQNEAQLEKSRLLSDRFSAERPKGSFSTLEIQRTEQGDSAMYLCASSDTGTGGISGYTFGSGTRLTVV.

The chain links TRBV5-4 to TRBJ2-1, with 8 bases matching TRBD2. Germline values: CDR1 SGHNT, CDR2 YYREEE (reference sequence). J lost 4 bases, V lost 4 bases, and 4 bases had no gene match. The CDR3 has 14 amino acids. The CDR3 DNA is TGTGCCAGCAGCGACGCGGGGGGATACAATGAGCAGTTCTTC. It is translated as CASSDAGGYNEQFF.

DNA of the CDR3: TGTGCCAGCAGCAGGACAGGTTACGAGCAGTACTTC. Translating it yields CASSRTGYEQYF. The chain joins TRBV11-2 to TRBJ2-7; 7 nucleotides line up with TRBD1. This CDR3 has 12 residues. The junction had 2 bases not matched to a gene; V was cut back by 5 bases and J by 4 bases. Germline values: CDR1 SGHAT, CDR2 FQNNGV.

This rearrangement joins TRBV4-2 to TRBJ2-2, with TRBD1 identical over 8 bases. The CDR3 covers 14 residues. V lost 0 bases and J lost 6; bases outside the gene matches: 0. In germline, CDR1 is LGHNA, CDR2 YNFKEQ. CDR3 sequence reads: CASSQDRGPGELFF. As DNA, the CDR3 is TGTGCCAGCAGCCAAGACAGGGGGCCCGGGGAGCTGTTTTTT.

The chain recombines TRBV5-1 with TRBJ1-2, with 9 nucleotides matching TRBD1. Germline V lookup: CDR1 SGHRS, CDR2 YFSETQ. This CDR3 is 14 amino acids long. V gave up 4 bases and J gave up 3 bases; unmatched junction bases: 4. The DNA for the CDR3 is TGCGCCAGCAGCGTGGACAGGGGCGACTATGGCTACACCTTC. Translating gives CASSVDRGDYGYTF.

The rearrangement uses TRBV3-1 (or the pseudogene TRBV3-2) and TRBJ2-1, with TRBD2 matching 14 bases. The germline gives CDR1 LGHDT, CDR2 YNNKEL (reference sequence). The length of the CDR3 is 13 residues. V lost 8 bases, J lost 7 bases, and 1 base stayed unmatched. The CDR3 is CASRTSGGNEQFF. The CDR3 bases are TGTGCCAGCCGGACTAGCGGGGGGAATGAGCAGTTCTTC.

CDR3 in amino acids: CASSTQGTEAFF. The CDR3 DNA sequence: TGTGCCAGTAGTACACAGGGAACTGAAGCTTTCTTT. V usage is TRBV19 and J usage is TRBJ1-1; tentative D call: TRBD1 (6 bases). Germline V gene sequence: CDR1 LNHDA, CDR2 SQIVND (reference sequence). The CDR3 loop spans 12 amino acids. With 4 bases removed from V and 5 bases from J, the gap between germline ends came to 8 bases.

The chain couples TRBV4-1 to TRBJ2-6; D may be TRBD1 (5 bases). This CDR3 region has 18 residues. Germline assignment: CDR1 MGHRA and CDR2 YSYEKL. V lost 1 base, J lost 0 bases, and 13 bases lay in between. The CDR3 DNA sequence: TGCGCCAGCAGCCAAGGGGGTGGCGGACACTCTGGGGCCAACGTCCTGACTTTC. Translating it yields CASSQGGGGHSGANVLTF.

This chain connects TRBV5-1 to TRBJ1-3; TRBD1 matches 7 bases. Germline assignment: CDR1 SGHRS and CDR2 YFSETQ. This CDR3 has 15 amino acids. After removal of 4 bases from V and 2 bases from J, the junction contained 6 bases not matched to a gene. For the CDR3, the DNA is TGCGCCAGCAGCCTCGATACAGGGGCTGGAAACACCATATATTTT. Its protein is CASSLDTGAGNTIYF.

This sequence joins TRBV10-1 and TRBJ2-5, with a weak D call TRBD2 (5 bases). Germline V lookup: CDR1 WNHNN, CDR2 SYGVQD (reference sequence). The CDR3 has 16 amino acids. The ends were cut back, 0 bases at V and 7 bases at J, with 18 bases in the middle. The CDR3 here is CASSESSTGKVGTQYF. CDR3 nucleotides: TGCGCCAGCAGTGAGTCGAGTACGGGGAAAGTGGGGACCCAGTACTTC.

The chain is built from TRBV6-1 and TRBJ1-2; no firm D call. Trimming stripped 1 base from V and 5 bases from J, with 11 bases between. Germline loops: CDR1 MNHNS, CDR2 SASEGT. CDR3 length equals 14 residues. CDR3 DNA sequence: TGTGCCAGCAGTGAAGTCCGGGTTGGGTATGGCTACACCTTC. It is translated as CASSEVRVGYGYTF.

The V and J genes are TRBV19 and TRBJ2-2; TRBD1 agrees at 8 bases. V shed 7 bases and J 6 bases; nucleotides not matched to a gene: 10. The CDR3 is 15 amino acids. Per germline, CDR1 LNHDA and CDR2 SQIVND (reference sequence). CDR3 amino acids: CASIVGDRSSGELFF. CDR3 nucleotide sequence: TGTGCCAGTATAGTTGGGGACAGGTCCTCCGGGGAGCTGTTTTTT.

V gene TRBV11-1 combines with J gene TRBJ1-1, with D tentatively TRBD1 (5 bases). This CDR3 contains 12 residues. Trimming removed 5 bases at V and 4 bases at J, with 8 bases between. Germline CDR1 reads SGHAT; CDR2 reads FQDESV (reference sequence). The CDR3 region has the DNA TGTGCCAGCAGCGGGACTGCCACTGAAGCTTTCTTT. As protein: CASSGTATEAFF.

The chain is built from TRBV5-4 and TRBJ2-1; 12 nucleotides align to TRBD2. CDR1 SGHNT and CDR2 YYREEE come from the germline V gene (reference sequence). The CDR3 is 16 amino acids. J was trimmed by 1 base and V by 4 bases; bases with no gene match: 3. The CDR3, as DNA: TGTGCCAGCAGCAGGACTAGCGGGGTATCCTACAATGAGCAGTTCTTC. It encodes CASSRTSGVSYNEQFF.

This chain joins TRBV27 and TRBJ2-7, with D maybe TRBD2 (6 bases). Germline assignment: CDR1 MNHEY and CDR2 SMNVEV (reference sequence). The V end was cut by 0 bases, the J end by 4 bases, with 13 bases between. The CDR3 has 15 amino acids. CDR3 sequence (DNA): TGTGCCAGCAGTTTATCGCCCGGGGGTGGTTACGAGCAGTACTTC. Protein: CASSLSPGGGYEQYF.

The chain recombines TRBV19 with TRBJ1-5; 7 bases align to TRBD1. The CDR3 covers 14 residues. V lost 5 bases and J lost 3; bases outside the gene matches: 4. Germline CDR1 LNHDA, CDR2 SQIVND (reference sequence). CDR3 protein: CASSPGQHNQPQHF. DNA for the CDR3: TGTGCCAGTAGTCCGGGACAGCACAATCAGCCCCAGCATTTT.

The chain has TRBV6-5 and TRBJ1-2; no reliable D call. This CDR3 is built from 15 residues. The V end was cut by 7 bases, the J end by 5 bases, with 20 bases between. Germline V lookup: CDR1 MNHEY, CDR2 SVGAGI. DNA for the CDR3: TGTGCCAGCACCCCCCAGCCGGGAGGAGGATATGGCTACACCTTC. This sequence encodes CASTPQPGGGYGYTF.

V usage is TRBV18 and J usage is TRBJ1-5; TRBD1 agrees at 8 bases. V shed 8 bases and J 1 base; nucleotides not matched to a gene: 4. The germline gives CDR1 KGHSH, CDR2 LQKENI. The CDR3 spans 14 residues. CDR3 amino acids: CASAGGGSNQPQHF. The CDR3 bases are TGTGCCAGCGCAGGGGGCGGGAGCAATCAGCCCCAGCATTTT. Complete variable domain (other parts from reference TRBV18 and TRBJ1-5): NAGVMQNPRHLVRRRGQEARLRCSPMKGHSHVYWYRQLPEEGLKFMVYLQKENIIDESGMPKERFSAEFPKEGPSILRIQQVVRGDSAAYFCASAGGGSNQPQHFGDGTRLSIL.

The CDR3 DNA sequence: TGTGCCAGCAATAAAGGGACTAGCGGGGGGAATGAGCAGTTCTTC. This translates into CASNKGTSGGNEQFF. This chain connects TRBV6-6 to TRBJ2-1; 15 positions match TRBD2. The CDR3 has 15 amino acids. V dropped 7 bases and J dropped 7; count of bases not matched to a gene: 5. Germline V lookup: CDR1 MNHNY, CDR2 SVGAGI (reference sequence).